Each of the 20 T cell receptor beta chains below was sequenced from the same sample in a study of T cell responses to AZD1222 COVID-19 vaccine. Profiled with immunoSEQ multiplex PCR; TCRdb holds only in-frame clones, not every one. The repertoire includes 150,000 to 200,000 clones, about 89% of them detected once, and 1% to 1.5% sits in the top ten. The sequenced sample was peripheral blood, obtained 28 days after the second AZD1222 dose. The source of these receptors is an adult who received the AZD1222 COVID-19 vaccine.

The rearrangement joins TRBV6-6 to TRBJ1-3, with 7 bases matching TRBD1. Unmatched junction bases numbered 5, after V lost 4 bases and J lost 2 bases. Germline CDR1 is MNHNY and CDR2 is SVGAGI (reference sequence). This CDR3 spans 15 amino acids. The CDR3 bases are TGTGCCAGCAGTTCCCAGGGGGAACCTGGAAACACCATATATTTT. Protein sequence: CASSSQGEPGNTIYF.

This sequence joins TRBV5-1 and TRBJ2-7, with D possibly matching TRBD1 (6 bases). Between the trimmed V and J ends, which lost 2 bases and 0 bases, there was a span of 6 bases. Germline values: CDR1 SGHRS, CDR2 YFSETQ. CDR3 length: 13 residues. The CDR3 DNA is TGCGCCAGCAGCTTACAGGGCTCCTACGAGCAGTACTTC. Its translation: CASSLQGSYEQYF.

This clone was counted a single time. The CDR3 is CASSRREATNEKLFF. DNA for the CDR3: TGTGCCAGCAGTCGCCGGGAAGCAACTAATGAAAAACTGTTTTTT. This rearrangement joins TRBV6-2 or TRBV6-3 to TRBJ1-4, with D uncertain. Germline CDR1 reads MNHEY; CDR2 reads SVGEGT. The V end lost 5 bases, the J end lost 0 bases, and 10 bases lay between the germline ends. The CDR3 runs 15 residues.

The gene calls are TRBV19 and TRBJ2-5; 7 nucleotides align to TRBD2. The CDR3 length is 14 residues. Unmatched junction bases numbered 5, after V lost 5 bases and J lost 2 bases. Germline V gene sequence: CDR1 LNHDA, CDR2 SQIVND (reference sequence). The CDR3 DNA reads TGTGCCAGTAGTGTACTGGGAGGGCAAGAGACCCAGTACTTC. Its translation: CASSVLGGQETQYF.

The V and J genes are TRBV11-1 and TRBJ2-3; D uncertain. V dropped 4 bases and J dropped 2 bases, with 16 bases sitting between them. Germline CDR1 is SGHAT and CDR2 is FQDESV (reference sequence). The CDR3 loop spans 16 amino acids. The CDR3 DNA follows: TGTGCCAGCAGCTATTCGGCCGGCGAGGCCACAGATACGCAGTATTTT. It translates to CASSYSAGEATDTQYF.

The rearrangement uses TRBV7-9 and TRBJ2-1; D is unclear. Germline CDR1 reads SEHNR; CDR2 reads FQNEAQ (reference sequence). Trimming shortened V by 1 base and J by 12 bases, and 7 bases separated the two germline ends. This CDR3 has 11 amino acids. The chain's CDR3 is CASSLEGLQFF. CDR3 coding DNA: TGTGCCAGCAGCTTAGAAGGTTTGCAGTTCTTC.

The rearrangement uses TRBV7-6 and TRBJ1-1, with D possibly being TRBD1 (6 bases). This CDR3 is built from 17 residues. V dropped 1 base and J dropped 1 base, with 16 bases sitting between them. The germline V gene encodes CDR1 SGHVS and CDR2 FNYEAQ. The CDR3 bases are TGTGCCAGCAGCTTAGGGAGCCAGGGGTGGGCGAACACTGAAGCTTTCTTT. Protein product: CASSLGSQGWANTEAFF.

The J gene is TRBJ2-7, the V gene TRBV2; D gene ambiguous. V lost 6 bases and J 6 bases, leaving 12 bases between the germline ends. Germline assignment: CDR1 SNHLY and CDR2 FYNNEI. The CDR3 runs to 12 residues. The CDR3 nucleotides are TGTGCCAGCAGCCCGGAAATCACCGAGCAGTACTTC. It codes for CASSPEITEQYF.

The genes are TRBV6-2 or TRBV6-3 and TRBJ1-6; the D gene is possibly TRBD1 (5 bases). Germline CDR1 reads MNHEY; CDR2 reads SVGEGT. V shed 5 bases and J shed 10 bases, with 18 bases lying between them. The CDR3 is made up of 15 amino acids. DNA for the CDR3: TGTGCCAGCAGTGCCCCTGGGGAGGGGAGCTCACCCCTCCACTTT. Its protein is CASSAPGEGSSPLHF.

The chain is built from TRBV5-1 and TRBJ2-3; a possible D gene is TRBD2 (6 bases). The CDR3 has 17 residues. V was trimmed by 4 bases and J by 2 bases, leaving 20 bases between them. Germline V gene data show CDR1 as SGHRS and CDR2 as YFSETQ. CDR3 bases: TGCGCCAGCAGCCGTCTTGTCGGGGGATCACTCACAGATACGCAGTATTTT. It specifies CASSRLVGGSLTDTQYF. Together with reference TRBV5-1 and TRBJ2-3, the CDR3 gives the full variable domain: KAGVTQTPRYLIKTRGQQVTLSCSPISGHRSVSWYQQTPGQGLQFLFEYFSETQRNKGNFPGRFSGRQFSNSRSEMNVSTLELGDSALYLCASSRLVGGSLTDTQYFGPGTRLTVL.

The V call is TRBV27, the J call TRBJ1-2; D not resolved. The V end was cut by 0 bases, the J end by 2 bases, with 4 bases between. The CDR3 is made up of 13 amino acids. The germline gives CDR1 MNHEY, CDR2 SMNVEV (reference sequence). CDR3 in amino acids: CASSLSGNYGYTF. Here the CDR3 DNA reads TGTGCCAGCAGTTTATCAGGGAACTATGGCTACACCTTC.

The V gene is TRBV21-1, the J gene TRBJ2-3. TRBV21-1 is recorded as a pseudogene. The CDR3 is made up of 10 amino acids. The CDR3 reads CASSKADQYF. In nucleotides, the CDR3 is TGTGCCAGCAGCAAAGCGGACCAGTATTTT.

Sample share makes this clone medium-sized. V is TRBV5-4 and J is TRBJ1-2; a weak D match, TRBD1 (5 bases). Germline CDR1 is SGHNT and CDR2 is YYREEE (reference sequence). V shed 2 bases and J shed 8 bases, with 13 bases lying between them. This CDR3 has 13 amino acids. The CDR3 sequence: CASSFYGGRGYTF. CDR3 bases: TGTGCCAGCAGCTTTTACGGGGGTCGGGGCTACACCTTC.

This clone was detected only a few times. This sequence joins TRBV9 and TRBJ2-7; 9 bases fit TRBD2. Germline assignment: CDR1 SGDLS and CDR2 YYNGEE. The CDR3 covers 15 residues. Trimming at V came to 0 bases and at J to 4 bases, leaving 5 bases not matched to a gene. The CDR3 is CASSVADSGSYEQYF. The CDR3 DNA follows: TGTGCCAGCAGCGTAGCTGATAGCGGGAGTTACGAGCAGTACTTC.

This sequence joins TRBV28 and TRBJ2-4; no reliable D call. Germline loops: CDR1 MDHEN, CDR2 SYDVKM. V shed 3 bases and J shed 0 bases, with 6 bases lying between them. The CDR3 totals 14 residues. The CDR3 here is CASSFDQAKNIQYF. CDR3 bases: TGTGCCAGCAGTTTTGATCAAGCCAAAAACATTCAGTACTTC. Full variable domain (missing parts from reference TRBV28 and TRBJ2-4): DVKVTQSSRYLVKRTGEKVFLECVQDMDHENMFWYRQDPGLGLRLIYFSYDVKMKEKGDIPEGYSVSREKKERFSLILESASTNQTSMYLCASSFDQAKNIQYFGAGTRLSVL.

The chain carries TRBV27 and TRBJ2-3; 7 nucleotides line up with TRBD2. Germline-derived CDR1 and CDR2 are MNHEY and SMNVEV (reference sequence). The CDR3 has 14 amino acids. The J segment lost 1 base and the V segment lost 5 bases, leaving 3 bases of the junction unmatched. The CDR3 DNA reads as TGTGCCAGCAGTCTAGCGGCTCGCACAGATACGCAGTATTTT. Encoded protein: CASSLAARTDTQYF.

The chain joins TRBV7-9 to TRBJ2-5; 7 nucleotides align to TRBD2. J lost 5 bases, V lost 0 bases, and 3 bases had no gene match. The CDR3 has 14 residues. Germline CDR1 SEHNR, CDR2 FQNEAQ (reference sequence). The DNA for the CDR3 is TGTGCCAGCAGCTTAGCGGGGGGGTTGGAGACCCAGTACTTC. The encoded protein is CASSLAGGLETQYF.

Here the CDR3 reads CASSLVGANTEAFF. The CDR3 DNA reads as TGTGCCAGCAGTTTAGTGGGGGCCAACACTGAAGCTTTCTTT. V is TRBV6-5 and J is TRBJ1-1; maybe TRBD1 (6 bases). Germline V CDR1 and CDR2: MNHEY, SVGAGI. V was cut by 4 bases and J by 2 bases, with 11 bases left in between. The CDR3 is 14 amino acids.

The chain uses TRBV28 and TRBJ2-7, with 7 bases identical to TRBD1. The CDR3 contains 12 residues. V was pared by 4 bases and J by 6 bases, with 3 bases of the junction left unmatched. Germline-derived CDR1 and CDR2 are MDHEN and SYDVKM. In DNA, the CDR3 is TGTGCCAGCAGTTCGACAGGGTCCGAGCAGTACTTC. This encodes CASSSTGSEQYF.

The chain links TRBV28 to TRBJ2-2, with 9 nucleotides matching TRBD2. J gave up 5 bases and V 7 bases, and 8 bases lay outside the gene matches. This CDR3 comprises 15 residues. Germline V gene data show CDR1 as MDHEN and CDR2 as SYDVKM. The CDR3: CASTRGGLATGELFF. DNA of the CDR3: TGTGCCAGCACCCGGGGGGGACTAGCAACCGGGGAGCTGTTTTTT.